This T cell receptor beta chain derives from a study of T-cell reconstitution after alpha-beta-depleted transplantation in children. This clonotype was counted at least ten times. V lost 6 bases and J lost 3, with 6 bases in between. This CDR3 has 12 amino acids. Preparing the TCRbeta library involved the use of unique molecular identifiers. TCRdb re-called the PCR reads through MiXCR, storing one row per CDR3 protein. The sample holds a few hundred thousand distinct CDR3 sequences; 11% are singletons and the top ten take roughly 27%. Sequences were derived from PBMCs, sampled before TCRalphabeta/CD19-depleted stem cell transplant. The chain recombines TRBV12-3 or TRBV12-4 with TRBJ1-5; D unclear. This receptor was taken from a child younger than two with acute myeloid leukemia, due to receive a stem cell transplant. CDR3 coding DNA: TGTGCCAGCAGGGGTGACAATCAGCCCCAGCATTTT. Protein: CASRGDNQPQHF.